This record covers a single TCR beta chain. The V and J ends lost 3 bases and 0 bases respectively, with 12 bases between them. Germline V CDR1 and CDR2: MNHEY, SMNVEV (reference sequence). CDR3 length equals 17 residues. Profiling relied on immunoSEQ multiplex PCR, and the TCRdb table lists in-frame clones only, not all of them. Among tens of thousands of clones listed, around 88% were seen once. The record originates from a study of blood T cell repertoires in COVID-19. V gene TRBV27 combines with J gene TRBJ1-6; perhaps TRBD1 as D (5 bases). The material sequenced was peripheral blood. The sequence was collected from a woman in her sixties or seventies with acute or convalescent COVID-19. CDR3 protein: CASSFIGGSSYNSPLHF. The CDR3, as DNA: TGTGCCAGCAGTTTCATCGGGGGGAGCTCCTATAATTCACCCCTCCACTTT.